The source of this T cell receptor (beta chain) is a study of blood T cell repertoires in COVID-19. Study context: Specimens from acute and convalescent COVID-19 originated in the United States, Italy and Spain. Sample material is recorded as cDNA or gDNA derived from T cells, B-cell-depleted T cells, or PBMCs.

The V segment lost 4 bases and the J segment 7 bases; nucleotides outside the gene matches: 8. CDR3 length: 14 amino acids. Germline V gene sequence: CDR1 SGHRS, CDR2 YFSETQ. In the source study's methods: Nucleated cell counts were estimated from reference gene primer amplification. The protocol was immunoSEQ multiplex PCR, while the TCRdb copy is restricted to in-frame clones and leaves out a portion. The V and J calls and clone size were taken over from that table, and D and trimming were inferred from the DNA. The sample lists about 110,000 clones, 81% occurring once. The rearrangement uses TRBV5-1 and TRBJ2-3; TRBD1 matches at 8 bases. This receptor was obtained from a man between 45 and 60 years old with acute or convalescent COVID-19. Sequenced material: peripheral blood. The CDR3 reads CASSVGTGQHTQYF. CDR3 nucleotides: TGCGCCAGCAGCGTCGGGACAGGTCAGCATACGCAGTATTTT. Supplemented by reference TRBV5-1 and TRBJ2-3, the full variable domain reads KAGVTQTPRYLIKTRGQQVTLSCSPISGHRSVSWYQQTPGQGLQFLFEYFSETQRNKGNFPGRFSGRQFSNSRSEMNVSTLELGDSALYLCASSVGTGQHTQYFGPGTRLTVL.